The 2 T cell receptor beta chains below all came from one sample that was sequenced in a study of blood T cells in healthy people across ages. A second PCR, run for about 7 to 11 cycles, used a sample-barcoded 5' primer plus a J-beta primer mix. TCRdb passed the 5' RACE reads through MiXCR, listing each CDR3 protein once. The sample holds approximately 940,000 distinct CDR3 sequences, 45% to 50% seen once. The sequencing input was blood. Source of these receptors: a man aged 25-40 years in good health.

This chain connects TRBV5-1 to TRBJ2-5; 8 nucleotides align to TRBD2. The V gene end was trimmed by 8 bases and the J gene end by 3 bases; junction bases not matched to a gene: 18. The germline CDR1 and CDR2 sequences are SGHRS and YFSETQ. This CDR3 is 17 amino acids long. The CDR3 DNA is TGCGCCAGTCGAGAGGGGAGCCTAGCGGGCTTAAAAGAGACCCAGTACTTC. Translation gives CASREGSLAGLKETQYF.

The sample holds a few counts of this clonotype. The chain joins TRBV3-1 to TRBJ1-1, with D possibly TRBD1 on 5 matching bases. The germline CDR1 and CDR2 sequences are LGHDT and YNNKEL (reference sequence). Trimming left V 1 base short and J 4 bases short, with 13 bases between. This CDR3 has 15 residues. CDR3 protein: CASSQGPFGGTEAFF. The CDR3 DNA reads TGTGCCAGCAGCCAAGGTCCATTCGGGGGCACTGAAGCTTTCTTT.